This record looks at one T cell receptor beta chain sequence and its context. Its specific antigen is unknown. The sample holds no much larger clone one base away, and base qualities are not on file. From the cysteine through the phenylalanine, the CDR3 covers 16 amino acids. The read is trimmed to its CDR3 DNA, 48 bases read in frame from base 1. The germline ends are 15 bases apart after V is trimmed by 6 bases and J by 0 bases. The germline V gene (reference sequence) yields LNHDA for CDR1 and SQIVND for CDR2. This sample stems from a study of technical replicates of blood from a handful of donors (dated by TCRdb to about 2017). The library was generated by the immunoSEQ multiplex PCR assay. TCRdb took over this immuneACCESS table, retaining in-frame rearrangements with V and J assigned. Such tables are incomplete; in checked studies, under half of the missing clones stem from an unresolved V gene, and the remainder is unexplained. The sample yields some 60,000 clones; approximately 95% were counted once. Over 2.5% of the sample rests with the top ten.

Material: PBMCs. The rearranged chain carries TRBV19 and TRBJ1-5; the D gene is perhaps TRBD1, on 5 matching bases. The origin of this receptor is a human donor in good health. Some clones in this sample may be carry-over from other donors' samples. The CDR3 corresponds to CASRILWTNSNQPQHF. The nucleotides are TGTGCCAGTAGGATCCTTTGGACAAATAGCAATCAGCCCCAGCATTTT.